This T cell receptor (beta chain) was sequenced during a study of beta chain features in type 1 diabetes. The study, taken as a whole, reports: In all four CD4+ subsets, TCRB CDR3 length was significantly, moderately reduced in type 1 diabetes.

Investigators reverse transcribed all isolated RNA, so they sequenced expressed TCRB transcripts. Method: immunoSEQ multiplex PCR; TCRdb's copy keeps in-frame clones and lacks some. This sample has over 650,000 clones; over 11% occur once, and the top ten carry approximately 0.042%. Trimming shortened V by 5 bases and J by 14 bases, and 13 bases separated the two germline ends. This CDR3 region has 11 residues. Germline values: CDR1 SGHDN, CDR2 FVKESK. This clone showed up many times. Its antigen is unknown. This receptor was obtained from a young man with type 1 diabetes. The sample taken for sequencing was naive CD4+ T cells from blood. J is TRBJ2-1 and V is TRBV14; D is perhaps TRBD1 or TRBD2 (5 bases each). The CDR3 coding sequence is TGTGCCAGCAGCTCCCGGGACGGGGAGTTCTTC. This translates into CASSSRDGEFF. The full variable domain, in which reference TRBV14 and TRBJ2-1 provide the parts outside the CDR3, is EAGVTQFPSHSVIEKGQTVTLRCDPISGHDNLYWYRRVMGKEIKFLLHFVKESKQDESGMPNNRFLAERTGGTYSTLKVQPAELEDSGVYFCASSSRDGEFFGPGTRLTVL.